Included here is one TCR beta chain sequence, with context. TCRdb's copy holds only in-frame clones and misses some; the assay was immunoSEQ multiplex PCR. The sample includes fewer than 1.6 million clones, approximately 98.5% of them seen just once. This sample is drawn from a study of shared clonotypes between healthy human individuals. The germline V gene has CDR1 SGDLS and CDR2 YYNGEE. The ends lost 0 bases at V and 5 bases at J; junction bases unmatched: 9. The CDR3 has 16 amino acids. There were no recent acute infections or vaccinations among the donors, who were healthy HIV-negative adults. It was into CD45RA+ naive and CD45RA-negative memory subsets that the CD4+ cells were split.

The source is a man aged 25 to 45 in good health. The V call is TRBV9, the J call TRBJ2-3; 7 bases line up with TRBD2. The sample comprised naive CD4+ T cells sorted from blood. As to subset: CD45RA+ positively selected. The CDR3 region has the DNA TGTGCCAGCAGCGTAGGGATAGGGGAGGGAAAAGATACGCAGTATTTT. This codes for CASSVGIGEGKDTQYF.